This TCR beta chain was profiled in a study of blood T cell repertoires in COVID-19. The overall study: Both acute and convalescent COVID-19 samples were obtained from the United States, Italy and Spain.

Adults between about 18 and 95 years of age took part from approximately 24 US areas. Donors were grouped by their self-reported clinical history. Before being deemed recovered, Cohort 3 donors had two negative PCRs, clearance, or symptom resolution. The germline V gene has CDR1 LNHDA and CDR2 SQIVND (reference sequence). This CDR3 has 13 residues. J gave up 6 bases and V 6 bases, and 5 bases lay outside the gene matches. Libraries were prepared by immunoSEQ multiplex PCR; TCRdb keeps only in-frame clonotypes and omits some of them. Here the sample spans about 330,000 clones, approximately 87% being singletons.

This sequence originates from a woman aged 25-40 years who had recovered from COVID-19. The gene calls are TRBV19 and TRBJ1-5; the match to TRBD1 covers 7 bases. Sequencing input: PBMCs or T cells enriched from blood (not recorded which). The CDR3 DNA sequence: TGTGCCAGTAGCTCGGACAGGCGTCAGCCCCAGCATTTT. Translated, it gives CASSSDRRQPQHF.